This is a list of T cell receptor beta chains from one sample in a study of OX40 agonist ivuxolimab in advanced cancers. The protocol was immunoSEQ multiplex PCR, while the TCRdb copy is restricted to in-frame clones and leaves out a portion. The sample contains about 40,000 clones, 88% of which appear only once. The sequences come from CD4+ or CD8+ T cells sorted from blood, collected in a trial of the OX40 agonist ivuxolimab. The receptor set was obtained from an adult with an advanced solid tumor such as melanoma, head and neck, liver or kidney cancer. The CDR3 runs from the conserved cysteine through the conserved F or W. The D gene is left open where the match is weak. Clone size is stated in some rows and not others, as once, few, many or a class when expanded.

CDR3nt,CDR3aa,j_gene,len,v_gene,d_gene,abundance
TGTGCCAGCAGCCCAACTAGCGAGGAGACCCAGTACTTC,CASSPTSEETQYF,TRBJ2-5,13,TRBV6-4,TRBD2,few
TGTGCCAGCTCATCTCCTAGCTTCGGGAACGAGCAGTACTTC,CASSSPSFGNEQYF,TRBJ2-7,14,TRBV18,NA,medium-sized
TGCGCCAGCAGCCCCTGGGTCGGGTCTTATAATGAGCAGTTCTTC,CASSPWVGSYNEQFF,TRBJ2-1,15,TRBV4-1,NA,NA
TGTGCCAGCAGATTGGACAGAGCCTACGAGCAGTACTTC,CASRLDRAYEQYF,TRBJ2-7,13,TRBV28,NA,NA
TGTGCCAGCAGCTCCTTCAATATACTAGCTCGGGAGACCCAGTACTTC,CASSSFNILARETQYF,TRBJ2-5,16,TRBV7-9,NA,NA
TGTGCCAGCAGCAGCCAGGGGCCGGGTGAGCAGTACTTC,CASSSQGPGEQYF,TRBJ2-7,13,TRBV21-1,NA,NA
TGCGCCAGCAGCCCTACGAGCCTGAACACTGAAGCTTTCTTT,CASSPTSLNTEAFF,TRBJ1-1,14,TRBV4-1,NA,NA
TGCGCCAGCAGCCCTAGCGGGAGGAGCTCCTACGAGCAGTACTTC,CASSPSGRSSYEQYF,TRBJ2-7,15,TRBV4-1,TRBD2,NA
TGTGCCAGCAGCCCCAGGACGGGCTCCTACGAGCAGTACTTC,CASSPRTGSYEQYF,TRBJ2-7,14,TRBV7-9,NA,few
TGTGCCAGCAGCTATGGGACAGGTGACTTGGGGGGTCGAGGAAACACCATATATTTT,CASSYGTGDLGGRGNTIYF,TRBJ1-3,19,TRBV7-9,TRBD1,NA
TGTGCCAGCAGCTCTCCGGGACAGGGTCCTACGAATGAGCAGTTCTTC,CASSSPGQGPTNEQFF,TRBJ2-1,16,TRBV11-2,TRBD1,NA
TGTGCCAGCAGCCCCATGGTAGGGCTGGTCGTGACCCAGTACTTC,CASSPMVGLVVTQYF,TRBJ2-5,15,TRBV4-2,NA,once
TGCACCAGCAGCCAAGATCGGAAACAGGGGTGGACAGATACGCAGTATTTT,CTSSQDRKQGWTDTQYF,TRBJ2-3,17,TRBV1,NA,NA
TGTGCCAGCAGCCGACATAGCTCCTACGAGCAGTACTTC,CASSRHSSYEQYF,TRBJ2-7,13,TRBV7-6,NA,few
TGTGCCAGCAGTGAAGGTAGCAATCAGCCCCAGCATTTT,CASSEGSNQPQHF,TRBJ1-5,13,TRBV6-4,NA,NA
TGTGCCAGCAGTTCGGGGCGTGTTGAGCAGTTCTTC,CASSSGRVEQFF,TRBJ2-1,12,TRBV27,NA,NA
TGTGCCAGCAGCTCTGACGGGGCGACTATCGTTGCTTTCTTT,CASSSDGATIVAFF,TRBJ1-1,14,TRBV5-6,NA,few
TGTGCCAGCAGTTACGCCGGGAGTAACACCGGGGAGCTGTTTTTT,CASSYAGSNTGELFF,TRBJ2-2,15,TRBV6-5,NA,NA
TGCGCCAGCAGCTTGGTAATGGGACTCGACTACGAGCAGTACTTC,CASSLVMGLDYEQYF,TRBJ2-7,15,TRBV5-1,NA,NA
TGTGCCAGTAGTGTCCAGGGGAACACTGAAGCTTTCTTT,CASSVQGNTEAFF,TRBJ1-1,13,TRBV19,NA,NA
TGTGCCAGCAGCCCCAAGTGGGGGGGCTATGGCTACACCTTC,CASSPKWGGYGYTF,TRBJ1-2,14,TRBV6-1,NA,once
TGTGCCAGCAGCTTAGGTGGTCCGGTGGCTTTCTTC,CASSLGGPVAFF,TRBJ2-1,12,TRBV7-6,NA,NA
TGCGCCAGCAGTGTTACAGGGTCGAGATCCTACAATGAGCAGTTCTTC,CASSVTGSRSYNEQFF,TRBJ2-1,16,TRBV5-1,NA,NA
TGTGCCAGTAGTATTCAGGGGTTTGATGGCTACACCTTC,CASSIQGFDGYTF,TRBJ1-2,13,TRBV19,NA,once
TGTGCCAGCAGTGCGGTGGCTCAGGGGGCTTACGAGCAGTACTTC,CASSAVAQGAYEQYF,TRBJ2-7,15,TRBV2,TRBD1,once
TGTGCCAGCAGTTCGTGGACGGACAACACTGAAGCTTTCTTT,CASSSWTDNTEAFF,TRBJ1-1,14,TRBV27,NA,medium-sized
TGTGCCAGCAGCAGGACCCCGGGGGATGAGCAGTTCTTC,CASSRTPGDEQFF,TRBJ2-1,13,TRBV7-9,NA,NA
TGTGCCAGCAAGCCAGGGGGCGCCCCTTTCTACGAGCAGTACTTC,CASKPGGAPFYEQYF,TRBJ2-7,15,TRBV27,TRBD1,NA
TGTGCCAGCAGTGAACGCAGGGGGCATGGGGTAGAAAAACTGTTTTTT,CASSERRGHGVEKLFF,TRBJ1-4,16,TRBV6-1,TRBD1,once
TGTGCCTGGCAGGACTATCTAATCCAAGAGACCCAGTACTTC,CAWQDYLIQETQYF,TRBJ2-5,14,TRBV30,NA,NA
TGTGCCAGCAGCTCTCCGGGGACTATGGAAGCTTTCTTT,CASSSPGTMEAFF,TRBJ1-1,13,TRBV7-9,NA,NA
TGCGCCAGCAGCTTGTTCGCGGAGGGCTCCTACGAGCAGTACTTC,CASSLFAEGSYEQYF,TRBJ2-7,15,TRBV5-1,NA,NA
TGTGCCAGCAGCTCGCTCGGATTCTCCTACGAGCAGTACTTC,CASSSLGFSYEQYF,TRBJ2-7,14,TRBV5-4,NA,NA
TGCGCCAGCAGCTTGAGGGCGACCGAGGGGGGCACAGATACGCAGTATTTT,CASSLRATEGGTDTQYF,TRBJ2-3,17,TRBV5-1,NA,NA
TGTGCCAGCAGTACCGGGACAGGCCGCTTTTCCCACGGTCCCGAGCAGTACTTC,CASSTGTGRFSHGPEQYF,TRBJ2-7,18,TRBV2,TRBD1,NA
TGTGCCAGCAGCCAAGACTCCTACGAGCAGTACTTC,CASSQDSYEQYF,TRBJ2-7,12,TRBV4-1,NA,few
TGTGCCAGCCCCCCTAGCGGGATCTACGAGCAGTACTTC,CASPPSGIYEQYF,TRBJ2-7,13,TRBV6-5,TRBD2,once
TGTGCCAGCAGTTTCCTGAGACTAGCGGGAGGGACAGATACGCAGTATTTT,CASSFLRLAGGTDTQYF,TRBJ2-3,17,TRBV27,TRBD2,NA
TGTGCCAGCAGCTTATGGAGGGACGGCGAGCAGTACTTC,CASSLWRDGEQYF,TRBJ2-7,13,TRBV7-3,NA,NA
TGTGCCAGCAGCCCATACCCGGACGCCTACAATGAGCAGTTCTTC,CASSPYPDAYNEQFF,TRBJ2-1,15,TRBV11-1,NA,medium-sized
TGCAGCGTACGACTAGCGGCTGGGAATGAGCAGTTCTTC,CSVRLAAGNEQFF,TRBJ2-1,13,TRBV29-1,TRBD2,NA